Below, 18 T cell receptor beta chains from the same sample are listed, as sequenced in a study of beta chain features in type 1 diabetes. Study-level results: Across all four CD4+ subsets, people with type 1 diabetes showed modestly shorter TCRB CDR3s.

cDNA synthesis used the whole RNA isolate, giving expressed TCRB sequences. This table comes from immunoSEQ multiplex PCR, and its TCRdb copy is limited to in-frame clones, with some not included. The sample shows about 700,000 clones, 13% of them seen only once. Their recognized antigens are unknown. The sequenced material came from naive CD4+ T cells from blood. The receptor set was obtained from a man aged 18 to 30 with type 1 diabetes.

The sample holds a few counts of this clone. The chain uses TRBV28 and TRBJ1-1; TRBD1 matches at 7 bases. The V gene end was trimmed by 3 bases and the J gene end by 1 base; junction bases not matched to a gene: 14. Germline CDR1 reads MDHEN; CDR2 reads SYDVKM. The CDR3 totals 18 residues. The CDR3 loop reads CASSLEGGAESWNTEAFF. CDR3 sequence (DNA): TGTGCCAGCAGTTTGGAAGGGGGCGCGGAGTCATGGAACACTGAAGCTTTCTTT.

The V gene is TRBV6-5, the J gene TRBJ2-7, with a tentative D call TRBD1 (6 bases). The germline V and J ends were trimmed by 5 bases and 2 bases, with 13 bases remaining between them. In germline, CDR1 is MNHEY, CDR2 SVGAGI. The CDR3 is made up of 14 amino acids. The CDR3 loop reads CASSPPGEAYEQYF. The CDR3 DNA reads as TGTGCCAGCAGTCCTCCAGGGGAAGCCTACGAGCAGTACTTC.

V and J are TRBV7-2 and TRBJ1-2; the D gene is possibly TRBD1 (6 bases). Trimming stripped 2 bases from V and 7 bases from J, with 14 bases between. CDR1 is SGHTA and CDR2 is FQGNSA in the germline V gene. This CDR3 is 14 amino acids long. The CDR3 spells CASSLSWGLSGYTF. For the CDR3, the DNA is TGTGCCAGCAGCTTATCATGGGGGCTCTCTGGCTACACCTTC.

This clone was counted only a few times. The rearrangement links TRBV7-9 to TRBJ2-7; 7 bases are shared with TRBD1. V lost 5 bases to trimming and J lost 7 bases; unmatched junction nucleotides: 14. This CDR3 contains 15 residues. The germline CDR1 and CDR2 sequences are SEHNR and FQNEAQ (reference sequence). The CDR3 here is CASSTRDRVTPEQYF. The CDR3 coding sequence is TGTGCCAGCAGCACCCGGGACAGAGTTACGCCGGAGCAGTACTTC.

The chain links TRBV10-2 to TRBJ1-1; no definite D call. This CDR3 region has 11 residues. The V end was cut by 5 bases, the J end by 2 bases, with 3 bases between. Germline V gives CDR1 WSHSY, CDR2 SAAADI. The CDR3 region has the DNA TGCGCCAGCAGTCCCAACACTGAAGCTTTCTTT. Amino acids: CASSPNTEAFF.

This clone showed up just once. The rearrangement uses TRBV2 and TRBJ2-5, with TRBD1 matching 7 bases. Germline CDR1 SNHLY, CDR2 FYNNEI. J was trimmed by 3 bases and V by 6 bases; bases with no gene match: 7. The CDR3 length is 14 residues. The CDR3 DNA follows: TGTGCCAGCAGCCTACAGGGGATGGAAGAGACCCAGTACTTC. Its translation is CASSLQGMEETQYF.

J is TRBJ1-4 and V is TRBV7-2; 11 bases are a match to TRBD1. The germline CDR1 and CDR2 sequences are SGHTA and FQGNSA. Trimming took 5 bases from V and 7 from J; bases not matched to a gene: 6. The CDR3 has 15 amino acids. The chain's CDR3 is CASSARTGGSEKLFF. As DNA, the CDR3 is TGTGCCAGCAGCGCCCGGACAGGGGGCTCTGAAAAACTGTTTTTT.

This clone was detected a few times. Other DNA sequences in the same sample also yield this CDR3. V and J are TRBV11-3 and TRBJ2-3; D gene ambiguous. The CDR3 spans 12 residues. Per the germline V gene, CDR1 is SGHNT and CDR2 is YENEEA. Between the trimmed V and J ends, which lost 1 base and 3 bases, there was a span of 2 bases. The CDR3 DNA reads as TGTGCCAGCAGCTTAGTGACAGATACGCAGTATTTT. Amino acid sequence: CASSLVTDTQYF.

As for this clone: This same CDR3 is encoded by further DNA sequences in the sample. This chain uses TRBV5-1 with TRBJ2-3, with a weak D call TRBD1 (6 bases). The germline V gene has CDR1 SGHRS and CDR2 YFSETQ. V was trimmed by 4 bases and J by 2 bases, leaving 11 bases between them. This CDR3 is built from 14 residues. The CDR3: CASSPGQATDTQYF. The DNA for the CDR3 is TGCGCCAGCAGCCCGGGACAAGCCACAGATACGCAGTATTTT.

This clone has only a few counts. This rearrangement joins TRBV11-2 to TRBJ1-1; D uncertain. CDR1 and CDR2 (germline): SGHAT, FQNNGV. This CDR3 has 16 amino acids. V was cut by 6 bases and J by 2 bases, with 19 bases left in between. The CDR3 spells CASRGGGLGINTEAFF. CDR3 DNA sequence: TGTGCCAGCAGGGGCGGAGGGTTGGGGATAAACACTGAAGCTTTCTTT.

There are a few counts of this clone. V usage is TRBV29-1 and J usage is TRBJ1-2; no clear D. CDR3 length: 13 amino acids. Trimming left V 3 bases short and J 6 bases short, with 14 bases between. Germline V lookup: CDR1 SQVTM, CDR2 ANQGSEA. The CDR3 DNA reads as TGCAGCGTTGATATCCTCCTAGGCGATGGCTACACCTTC. Its translation is CSVDILLGDGYTF.

The rearrangement joins TRBV29-1 to TRBJ2-5, with 10 bases fitting TRBD2. Germline V lookup: CDR1 SQVTM, CDR2 ANQGSEA. V was clipped by 6 bases and J by 5 bases; unmatched bases: 6. This CDR3 has 13 residues. The CDR3 region has the DNA TGCAGCGTCCTACTAGCGGGGAGTGAGACCCAGTACTTC. Translation gives CSVLLAGSETQYF.

The rearrangement uses TRBV30 and TRBJ1-2; D not resolved. V lost 0 bases and J 8 bases, leaving 7 bases between the germline ends. Germline CDR1 reads GTSNPN; CDR2 reads SVGIG (reference sequence). CDR3 length: 11 residues. Here the CDR3 reads CAWSVPPGYTF. The CDR3 region has the DNA TGTGCCTGGAGTGTACCTCCCGGCTACACCTTC.

The chain has TRBV7-2 and TRBJ2-2, with D unclear. The germline CDR1 and CDR2 sequences are SGHTA and FQGNSA. The V gene lost 3 bases and the J gene lost 1 base, with 9 bases spanning the gap. The CDR3 sequence is 15 residues long. CDR3: CASSLSSLNTGELFF. In DNA, the CDR3 is TGTGCCAGCAGCTTGAGCAGCCTGAACACCGGGGAGCTGTTTTTT.

This clone appeared a few times. This chain links TRBV30 with TRBJ1-4; unclear D gene. The CDR3 contains 11 residues. CDR1 is GTSNPN and CDR2 is SVGIG in the germline V gene (reference sequence). V lost 5 bases, J lost 8 bases, and 9 bases lay in between. CDR3 residues: CAWVLREKLFF. In nucleotides, the CDR3 is TGTGCCTGGGTTCTCCGGGAAAAACTGTTTTTT.

This clone was observed a few times. The rearrangement uses TRBV9 and TRBJ2-3; a possible D gene is TRBD1 (6 bases). The CDR3 is made up of 14 amino acids. Germline V gene sequence: CDR1 SGDLS, CDR2 YYNGEE. V was trimmed by 1 base and J by 4 bases, leaving 10 bases between them. The CDR3 loop is CASSVTGMADTQYF. As DNA, the CDR3 is TGTGCCAGCAGCGTAACAGGGATGGCAGATACGCAGTATTTT.

There are a few counts of this clone. As DNA, the CDR3 is TGCAGTGCTAGGGTCGATGAAAAACTGTTTTTT. Residues: CSARVDEKLFF. V is TRBV20-1 and J is TRBJ1-4; D not certain. The V gene lost 3 bases and the J gene lost 6 bases, with 5 bases spanning the gap. The CDR3 loop spans 11 amino acids. The germline CDR1 and CDR2 sequences are DFQATT and SNEGSKA (reference sequence).

The sample holds a few counts of this clone. The chain carries TRBV30 and TRBJ2-5, with D tentatively TRBD2 (5 bases). Germline CDR1 is GTSNPN and CDR2 is SVGIG (reference sequence). The CDR3 is 14 amino acids. Trimming took off 7 bases at V and 4 bases at J, with 19 bases between the two ends. CDR3: CAFKEVGNLETQYF. The CDR3 coding sequence is TGTGCCTTTAAGGAAGTCGGGAACCTAGAGACCCAGTACTTC.